This T cell receptor (beta chain) came from a study of response to subunit inactivated influenza vaccine. Findings and limits, study-wide: Authors suggested each seasonal influenza vaccination recruits few new T cells.

TCRdb processed the RT-PCR reads anew with MiXCR; each CDR3 protein has one entry. The data hold about 650,000 distinct CDR3 sequences, with approximately 14% observed a single time. This clonotype was counted ten times or more. Antigen unknown. This TCR derives from a man aged 45-65 years who received an inactivated influenza vaccine. The sequencing here drew on PBMCs from blood, taken less than 15 days before vaccination.

The CDR3 loop reads CASSSQLGQPQHF. CDR3 in DNA: TGCGCCAGCAGCTCCCAATTGGGGCAGCCCCAGCATTTT. The J gene is TRBJ1-5, the V gene TRBV5-1; D call uncertain. Germline assignment: CDR1 SGHRS and CDR2 YFSETQ. The V end lost 3 bases, the J end lost 7 bases, and 11 bases lay between the germline ends. This CDR3 region has 13 residues. Full variable domain (remainder filled in from reference TRBV5-1 and TRBJ1-5): KAGVTQTPRYLIKTRGQQVTLSCSPISGHRSVSWYQQTPGQGLQFLFEYFSETQRNKGNFPGRFSGRQFSNSRSEMNVSTLELGDSALYLCASSSQLGQPQHFGDGTRLSIL.